This T cell receptor (beta chain) comes out of a study of T cell responses to AZD1222 COVID-19 vaccine. Study-wide points: Sampling that yielded the repertoires occurred only after the peak T cell response. Targeting of unmutated variant regions was reportedly seen in nearly half of spike-specific TCRs. Mapped onto spike, vaccine-associated CD4 TCRs spanned it and were dominant at 160-218 and 743-854. After two AZD1222 doses, spike-specific TCR breadth and depth rose versus day 0.

This clone appeared once. Its antigen remains unidentified. TCRdb keeps only in-frame clones here, not all; method: immunoSEQ multiplex PCR. Among roughly 53,000 clones, approximately 89% were seen once, and the ten largest hold approximately 20%. CDR1 and CDR2 (germline): MDHEN, SYDVKM. V lost 5 bases to trimming and J lost 5 bases, with 24 bases between them. The CDR3 is made up of 17 amino acids. The sample in question was peripheral blood, obtained on day 0 of MenACWY control vaccination. The J gene is TRBJ2-5, the V gene TRBV28, with a tentative D call TRBD1 (5 bases). The sequence derives from an adult in good health. The CDR3 DNA sequence: TGTGCCAGCAGTCCCGTCCCCTCTTTTGGGGCAGGGGAGACCCAGTACTTC. It is translated as CASSPVPSFGAGETQYF.